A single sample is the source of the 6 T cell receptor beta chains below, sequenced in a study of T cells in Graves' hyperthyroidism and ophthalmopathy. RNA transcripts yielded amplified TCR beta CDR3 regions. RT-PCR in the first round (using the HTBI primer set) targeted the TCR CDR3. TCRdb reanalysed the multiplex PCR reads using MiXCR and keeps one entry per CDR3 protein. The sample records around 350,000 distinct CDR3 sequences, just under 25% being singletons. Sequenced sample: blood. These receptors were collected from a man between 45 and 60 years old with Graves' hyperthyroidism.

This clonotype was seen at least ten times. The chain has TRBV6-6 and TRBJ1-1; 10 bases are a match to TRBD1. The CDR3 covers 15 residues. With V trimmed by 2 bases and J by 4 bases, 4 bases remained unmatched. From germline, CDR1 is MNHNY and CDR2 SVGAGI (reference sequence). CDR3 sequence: CASSYRTGGTTEAFF. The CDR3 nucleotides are TGTGCCAGCAGTTACCGGACAGGGGGGACCACTGAAGCTTTCTTT.

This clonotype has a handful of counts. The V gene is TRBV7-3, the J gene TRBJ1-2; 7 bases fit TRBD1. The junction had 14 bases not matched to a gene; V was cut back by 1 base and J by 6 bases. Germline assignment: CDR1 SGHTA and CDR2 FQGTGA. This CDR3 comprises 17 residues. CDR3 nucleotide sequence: TGTGCCAGCAGCTTAAAGTTCAGGGGGGTGGACAAGGATGGCTACACCTTC. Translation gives CASSLKFRGVDKDGYTF. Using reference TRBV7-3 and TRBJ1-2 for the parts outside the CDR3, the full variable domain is GAGVSQTPSNKVTEKGKYVELRCDPISGHTALYWYRQSLGQGPEFLIYFQGTGAADDSGLPNDRFFAVRPEGSVSTLKIQRTERGDSAVYLCASSLKFRGVDKDGYTFGSGTRLTVV.

The CDR3 here is CASSLAPGGCEQYF. CDR3 DNA sequence: TGCGCCAGCAGCTTGGCTCCCGGGGGCTGCGAGCAGTACTTC. The gene calls are TRBV5-1 and TRBJ2-7; D could derive from TRBD1 or TRBD2 (6 bases each). V was pared by 0 bases and J by 6 bases, with 13 bases between. The CDR3 is made up of 14 amino acids. In germline, CDR1 is SGHRS, CDR2 YFSETQ.

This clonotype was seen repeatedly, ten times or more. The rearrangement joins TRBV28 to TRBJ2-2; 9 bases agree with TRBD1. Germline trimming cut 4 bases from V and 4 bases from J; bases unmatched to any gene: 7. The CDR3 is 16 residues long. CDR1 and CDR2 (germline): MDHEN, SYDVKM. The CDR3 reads CASSSTGGASTGELFF. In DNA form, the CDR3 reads TGTGCCAGCAGTTCTACAGGGGGCGCGAGCACCGGGGAGCTGTTTTTT.

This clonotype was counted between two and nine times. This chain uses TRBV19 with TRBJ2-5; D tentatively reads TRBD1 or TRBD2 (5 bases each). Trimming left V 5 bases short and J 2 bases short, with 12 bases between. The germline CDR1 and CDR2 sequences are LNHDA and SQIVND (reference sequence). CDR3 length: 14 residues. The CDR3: CASSFQGPQETQYF. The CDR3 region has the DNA TGTGCCAGTAGTTTCCAGGGACCTCAAGAGACCCAGTACTTC.

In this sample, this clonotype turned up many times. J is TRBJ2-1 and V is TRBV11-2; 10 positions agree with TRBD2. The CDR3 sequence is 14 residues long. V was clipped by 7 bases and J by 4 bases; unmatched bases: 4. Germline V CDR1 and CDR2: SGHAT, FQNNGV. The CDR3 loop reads CASTRAGGYNEQFF. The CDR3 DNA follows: TGTGCCAGCACCAGAGCGGGAGGGTACAATGAGCAGTTCTTC.